The next 12 T cell receptor beta chains were all read from a single sample in a study of early T cells in non-severe SARS-CoV-2 infection. TCRdb independently ran MiXCR on the 5' RACE reads; one entry per CDR3 protein. The data show about 85,000 distinct CDR3 sequences, around an eighth seen once. The material sequenced was whole blood. Receptor source: an adult who was a healthcare worker with PCR-confirmed SARS-CoV-2 infection or an uninfected control (not recorded which).

This chain connects TRBV4-1 to TRBJ2-2; 11 bases align to TRBD1. CDR1 and CDR2 from the germline V gene are MGHRA and YSYEKL. The CDR3 is 19 amino acids. V gave up 2 bases and J gave up 6 bases; unmatched junction bases: 14. CDR3 coding DNA: TGCGCCAGCAGCCAACATATGATCCGGGACAGGGGGGATGCCGGGGAGCTGTTTTTT. Amino acid sequence: CASSQHMIRDRGDAGELFF.

Only a few counts were recorded for this clonotype. The CDR3 loop is CASSSPSGRADHNEQFF. The CDR3 region has the DNA TGTGCCAGCAGTTCCCCTAGCGGGAGGGCCGATCACAATGAGCAGTTCTTC. This rearrangement joins TRBV6-5 to TRBJ2-1; 12 nucleotides line up with TRBD2. CDR1 is MNHEY, CDR2 SVGAGI, per germline. V shed 4 bases, J shed 5 bases, and the junction held 9 bases outside the gene matches. The CDR3 totals 17 residues.

This clonotype occurred a few times. The chain joins TRBV11-2 to TRBJ2-7; 7 positions match TRBD2. This CDR3 spans 14 amino acids. The junction had 2 bases not matched to a gene; V was cut back by 1 base and J by 2 bases. Per the germline V gene, CDR1 is SGHAT and CDR2 is FQNNGV. The CDR3 sequence is CASSLGTRPYEQYF. CDR3 nucleotides: TGTGCCAGCAGCTTAGGGACTAGACCCTACGAGCAGTACTTC.

This clonotype has only a few counts. This chain joins TRBV27 and TRBJ1-6, with D possibly matching TRBD1 (6 bases). This CDR3 spans 15 amino acids. In germline, CDR1 is MNHEY, CDR2 SMNVEV (reference sequence). Trimming shortened V by 5 bases and J by 7 bases, and 15 bases separated the two germline ends. CDR3 nucleotides: TGTGCCAGCAGTCCGACGACAGGCCTAAATTCACCCCTCCACTTT. Protein product: CASSPTTGLNSPLHF.

This clonotype was counted many times. This sequence joins TRBV12-3 or TRBV12-4 and TRBJ2-5; weak D call: TRBD1 (5 bases). The CDR3 extends over 16 amino acids. V dropped 1 base and J dropped 4 bases, with 16 bases sitting between them. CDR3 protein: CASSLETVRGPETQYF. CDR3 nucleotide sequence: TGTGCCAGCAGTTTAGAAACAGTAAGGGGCCCAGAGACCCAGTACTTC.

This clonotype was recorded a few times. The CDR3 DNA reads as TGCAGTGCTAGGGGGCGGGAGGTAATCGATGAGCAGTTCTTC. It encodes CSARGREVIDEQFF. This sequence joins TRBV20-1 and TRBJ2-1; 8 positions agree with TRBD2. Germline trimming cut 3 bases from V and 8 bases from J; bases unmatched to any gene: 9. The germline V gene has CDR1 DFQATT and CDR2 SNEGSKA (reference sequence). CDR3 length equals 14 residues.

There are many counts of this clonotype. The chain uses TRBV5-1 and TRBJ2-3; the match to TRBD2 covers 9 bases. Germline V gene lookup returns CDR1 SGHRS and CDR2 YFSETQ. The length of the CDR3 is 15 residues. Germline trimming cut 0 bases from V and 6 bases from J; bases unmatched to any gene: 5. The chain's CDR3 is CASSLDGTSIDTQYF. For the CDR3, the DNA is TGCGCCAGCAGCTTGGATGGGACTAGCATCGATACGCAGTATTTT.

This clonotype showed up many times. The V and J genes are TRBV4-2 and TRBJ2-2; 7 bases agree with TRBD2. Germline CDR1 LGHNA, CDR2 YNFKEQ. V gave up 2 bases and J gave up 4 bases; unmatched junction bases: 10. CDR3 length equals 17 residues. The CDR3 sequence is CASSQPTSVMATGELFF. The CDR3 DNA sequence: TGTGCCAGCAGCCAACCTACTAGCGTCATGGCCACCGGGGAGCTGTTTTTT.

This clonotype showed up just a few times. The chain carries TRBV27 and TRBJ2-7; D gene ambiguous. Germline V lookup: CDR1 MNHEY, CDR2 SMNVEV (reference sequence). CDR3 length: 15 residues. V lost 6 bases, J lost 5 bases, and 20 bases lay in between. CDR3 coding DNA: TGTGCCAGCAGCTCTGACCAAGTTGGGTATGACGAGCAGTACTTC. Translating it yields CASSSDQVGYDEQYF.

This clonotype was found once. The CDR3, as DNA: TGTGCCATCCGTTCGGCGGACTCCTACGAGCAGTACTTC. This translates into CAIRSADSYEQYF. V is TRBV10-3 and J is TRBJ2-7; D not resolved. This CDR3 has 13 amino acids. The V gene lost 8 bases and the J gene lost 0 bases, with 11 bases spanning the gap. Germline V CDR1 and CDR2: ENHRY, SYGVKD.

J is TRBJ2-7 and V is TRBV4-1; the match to TRBD2 covers 8 bases. With V trimmed by 0 bases and J by 5 bases, 12 bases remained unmatched. Germline loops: CDR1 MGHRA, CDR2 YSYEKL. CDR3 size: 17 residues. This CDR3 reads CASSQDGLAGPVDEQYF. The CDR3 DNA reads TGCGCCAGCAGCCAAGATGGGCTAGCGGGCCCCGTGGACGAGCAGTACTTC.

V and J are TRBV5-1 and TRBJ1-1; D is undetermined. Germline V gene sequence: CDR1 SGHRS, CDR2 YFSETQ. Trimming took 2 bases from V and 0 from J, leaving 8 bases between them. The CDR3 sequence is 14 residues long. CDR3 in amino acids: CASSFGDMNTEAFF. In DNA form, the CDR3 reads TGCGCCAGCAGCTTCGGTGACATGAACACTGAAGCTTTCTTT.